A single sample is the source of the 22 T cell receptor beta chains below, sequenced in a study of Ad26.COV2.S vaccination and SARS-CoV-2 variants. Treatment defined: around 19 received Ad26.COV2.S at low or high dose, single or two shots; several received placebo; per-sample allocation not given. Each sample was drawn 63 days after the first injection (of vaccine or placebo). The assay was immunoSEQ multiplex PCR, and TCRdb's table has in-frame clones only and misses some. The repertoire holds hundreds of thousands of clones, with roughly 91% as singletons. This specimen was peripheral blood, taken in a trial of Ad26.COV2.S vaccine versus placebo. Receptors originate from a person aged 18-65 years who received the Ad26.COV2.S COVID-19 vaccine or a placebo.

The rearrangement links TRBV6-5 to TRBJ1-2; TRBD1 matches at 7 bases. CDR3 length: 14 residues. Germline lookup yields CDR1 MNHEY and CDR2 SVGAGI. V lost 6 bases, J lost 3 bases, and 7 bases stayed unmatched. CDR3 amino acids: CASRHPTGDYGYTF. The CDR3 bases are TGTGCCAGCAGACATCCTACAGGGGACTATGGCTACACCTTC.

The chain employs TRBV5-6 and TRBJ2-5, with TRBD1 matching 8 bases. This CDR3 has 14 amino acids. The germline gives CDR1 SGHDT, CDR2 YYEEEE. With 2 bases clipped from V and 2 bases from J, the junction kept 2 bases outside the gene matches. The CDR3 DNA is TGTGCCAGCAGCTTCTGGACAGGGCAAGAGACCCAGTACTTC. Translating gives CASSFWTGQETQYF.

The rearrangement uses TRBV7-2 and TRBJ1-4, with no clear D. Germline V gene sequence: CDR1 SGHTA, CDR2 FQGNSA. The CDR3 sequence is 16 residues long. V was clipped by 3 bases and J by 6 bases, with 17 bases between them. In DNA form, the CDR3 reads TGTGCCAGCAGCTTCGCCACCACGGGTGGTGATGAAAAACTGTTTTTT. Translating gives CASSFATTGGDEKLFF.

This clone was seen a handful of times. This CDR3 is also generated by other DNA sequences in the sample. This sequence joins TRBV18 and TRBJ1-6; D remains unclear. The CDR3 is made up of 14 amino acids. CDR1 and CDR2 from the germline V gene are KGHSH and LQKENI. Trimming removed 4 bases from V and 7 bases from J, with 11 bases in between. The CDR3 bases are TGTGCCAGCTCACTAGGTCGTGGGAATTCACCCCTCCACTTT. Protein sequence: CASSLGRGNSPLHF.

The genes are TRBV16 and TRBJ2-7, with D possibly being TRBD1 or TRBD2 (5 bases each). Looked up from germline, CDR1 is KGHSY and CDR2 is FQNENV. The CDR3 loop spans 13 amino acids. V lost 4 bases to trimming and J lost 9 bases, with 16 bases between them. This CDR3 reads CASSPQRGQGQYF. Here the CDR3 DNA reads TGTGCCAGCAGCCCTCAGAGAGGGCAGGGGCAGTACTTC.

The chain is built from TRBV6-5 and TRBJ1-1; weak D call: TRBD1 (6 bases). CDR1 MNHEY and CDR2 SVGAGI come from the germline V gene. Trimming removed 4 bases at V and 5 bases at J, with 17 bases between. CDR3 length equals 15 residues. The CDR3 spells CASSWRTAFGTEAFF. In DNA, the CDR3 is TGTGCCAGCAGTTGGAGGACAGCCTTCGGAACTGAAGCTTTCTTT.

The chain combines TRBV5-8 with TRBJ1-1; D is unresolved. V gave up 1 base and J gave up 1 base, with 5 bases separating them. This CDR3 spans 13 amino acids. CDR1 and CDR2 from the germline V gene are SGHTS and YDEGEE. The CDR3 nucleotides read TGTGCCAGCAGCTTGCGGGGGAACACTGAAGCTTTCTTT. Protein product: CASSLRGNTEAFF.

The DNA for the CDR3 is TGCGCCAGCAGCCAGAGGGACAGGGGATACGAGCAGTACTTC. It specifies CASSQRDRGYEQYF. The chain is built from TRBV4-3 and TRBJ2-7; 10 positions agree with TRBD1. CDR3 length equals 14 residues. Losses at the gene ends were 3 bases for V and 4 bases for J; bases not matched to a gene: 3. Germline CDR1 LGHNA, CDR2 YSLEER.

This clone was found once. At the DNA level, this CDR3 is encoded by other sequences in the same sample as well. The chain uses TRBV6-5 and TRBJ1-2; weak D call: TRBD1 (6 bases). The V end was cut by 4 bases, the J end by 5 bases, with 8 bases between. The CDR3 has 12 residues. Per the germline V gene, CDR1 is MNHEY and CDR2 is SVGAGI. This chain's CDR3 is CASSSQGYGYTF. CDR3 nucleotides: TGTGCCAGCAGTTCACAGGGTTATGGCTACACCTTC.

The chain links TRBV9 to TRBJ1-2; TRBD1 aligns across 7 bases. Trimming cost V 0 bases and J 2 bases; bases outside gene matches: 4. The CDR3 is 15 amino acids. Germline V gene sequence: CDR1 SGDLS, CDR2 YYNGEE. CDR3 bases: TGTGCCAGCAGCGTAGGACAGGGAGTGAACTATGGCTACACCTTC. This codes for CASSVGQGVNYGYTF.

In DNA, the CDR3 is TGTGCCAGCAGCTCCAAGGACAGGGGGTTGGTCACTGAAGCTTTCTTT. Amino acid sequence: CASSSKDRGLVTEAFF. This rearrangement joins TRBV7-6 to TRBJ1-1, with 10 nucleotides matching TRBD1. Germline V gene lookup returns CDR1 SGHVS and CDR2 FNYEAQ. The CDR3 has 16 amino acids. V trimming: 4 bases; J trimming: 4 bases; junction bases outside the gene matches: 9.

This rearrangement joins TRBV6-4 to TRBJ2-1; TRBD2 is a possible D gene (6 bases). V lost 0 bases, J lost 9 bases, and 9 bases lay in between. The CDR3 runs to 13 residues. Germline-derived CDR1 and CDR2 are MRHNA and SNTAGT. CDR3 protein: CASSDSRRGEQFF. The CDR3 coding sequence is TGTGCCAGCAGTGACTCACGGAGGGGTGAGCAGTTCTTC.

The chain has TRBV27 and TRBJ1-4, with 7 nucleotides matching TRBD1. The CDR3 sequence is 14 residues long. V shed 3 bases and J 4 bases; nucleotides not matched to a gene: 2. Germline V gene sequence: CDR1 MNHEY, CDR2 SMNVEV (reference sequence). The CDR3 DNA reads TGTGCCAGCAGTTTCCGGGACAGTAATGAAAAACTGTTTTTT. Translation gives CASSFRDSNEKLFF.

CDR3 in DNA: TGTGCCAGCAGCTATCTTAGGAGGATACAGGGGGACCTGAACACTGAAGCTTTCTTT. This encodes CASSYLRRIQGDLNTEAFF. V is TRBV3-1 (or the pseudogene TRBV3-2) and J is TRBJ1-1; 8 positions match TRBD1. CDR1 is LGHDT, CDR2 YNNKEL, per germline (reference sequence). The V and J ends lost 5 bases and 0 bases, in that order; junction bases with no gene match: 17. This CDR3 region has 19 residues.

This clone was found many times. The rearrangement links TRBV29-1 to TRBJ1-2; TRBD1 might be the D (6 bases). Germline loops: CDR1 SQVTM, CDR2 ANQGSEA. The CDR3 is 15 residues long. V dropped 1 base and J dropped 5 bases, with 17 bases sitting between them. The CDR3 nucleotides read TGCAGCGTTGAAGTGGGGGCTCCCGGATGGTATGGCTACACCTTC. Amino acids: CSVEVGAPGWYGYTF. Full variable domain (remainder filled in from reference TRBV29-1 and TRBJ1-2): SAVISQKPSRDICQRGTSLTIQCQVDSQVTMMFWYRQQPGQSLTLIATANQGSEATYESGFVIDKFPISRPNLTFSTLTVSNMSPEDSSIYLCSVEVGAPGWYGYTFGSGTRLTVV.

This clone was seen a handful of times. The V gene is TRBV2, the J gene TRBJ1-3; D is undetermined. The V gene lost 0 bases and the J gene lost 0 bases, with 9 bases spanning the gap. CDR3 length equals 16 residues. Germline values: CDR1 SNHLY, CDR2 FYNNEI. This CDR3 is CASSEAGLLSGNTIYF. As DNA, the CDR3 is TGTGCCAGCAGTGAAGCAGGACTGCTCTCTGGAAACACCATATATTTT. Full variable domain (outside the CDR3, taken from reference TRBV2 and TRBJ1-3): EPEVTQTPSHQVTQMGQEVILRCVPISNHLYFYWYRQILGQKVEFLVSFYNNEISEKSEIFDDQFSVERPDGSNFTLKIRSTKLEDSAMYFCASSEAGLLSGNTIYFGEGSWLTVV.

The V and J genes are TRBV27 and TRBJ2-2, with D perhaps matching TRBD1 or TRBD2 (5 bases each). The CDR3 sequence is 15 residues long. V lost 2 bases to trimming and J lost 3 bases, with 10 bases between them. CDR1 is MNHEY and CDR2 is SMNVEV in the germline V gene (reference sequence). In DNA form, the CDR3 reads TGTGCCAGCAGTTTAAGGGACGCCTACACCGGGGAGCTGTTTTTT. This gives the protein CASSLRDAYTGELFF.

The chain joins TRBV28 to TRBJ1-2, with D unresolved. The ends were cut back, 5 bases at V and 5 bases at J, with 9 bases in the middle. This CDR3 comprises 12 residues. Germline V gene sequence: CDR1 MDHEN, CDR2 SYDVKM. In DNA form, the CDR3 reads TGTGCCAGCAGTCCGGACGGGTATGGCTACACCTTC. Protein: CASSPDGYGYTF.

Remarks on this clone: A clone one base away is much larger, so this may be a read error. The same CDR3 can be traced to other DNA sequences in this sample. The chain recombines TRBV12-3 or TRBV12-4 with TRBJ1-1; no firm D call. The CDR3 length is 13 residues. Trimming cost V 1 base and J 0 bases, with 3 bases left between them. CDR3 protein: CASSLGLNTEAFF. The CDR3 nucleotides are TGTGCCAGCAGTTTAGGACTGAACACTGAAGCTTTCTTT.

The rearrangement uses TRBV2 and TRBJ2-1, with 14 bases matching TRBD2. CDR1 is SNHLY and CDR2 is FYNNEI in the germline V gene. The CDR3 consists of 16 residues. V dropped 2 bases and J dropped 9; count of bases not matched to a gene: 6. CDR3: CASSEPTSGGVSEQFF. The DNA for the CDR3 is TGTGCCAGCAGTGAACCGACTAGCGGGGGGGTAAGTGAGCAGTTCTTC.

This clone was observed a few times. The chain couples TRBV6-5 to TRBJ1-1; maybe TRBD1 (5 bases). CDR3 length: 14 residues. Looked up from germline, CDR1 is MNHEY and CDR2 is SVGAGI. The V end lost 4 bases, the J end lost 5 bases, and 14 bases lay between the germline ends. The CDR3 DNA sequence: TGTGCCAGCAGTTCCGTCCTACAGGCGACTGAAGCTTTCTTT. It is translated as CASSSVLQATEAFF.

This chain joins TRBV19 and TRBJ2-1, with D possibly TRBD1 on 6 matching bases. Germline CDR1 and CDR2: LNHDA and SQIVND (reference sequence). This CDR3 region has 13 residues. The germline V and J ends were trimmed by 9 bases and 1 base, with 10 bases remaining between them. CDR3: CASRGRSYNEQFF. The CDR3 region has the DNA TGTGCCAGCAGGGGAAGGTCCTACAATGAGCAGTTCTTC.